Presented here are 9 T cell receptor beta chains from one specimen sequenced in a study of a mutant IDH1 vaccine in newly diagnosed glioma. Clones were sequenced by immunoSEQ multiplex PCR, and TCRdb holds only the in-frame ones, with some missing. The data contain just under 70,000 clones, around 82% of them singletons. Time point indicated: week 35, safety follow-up. One vaccine dose held 300 ug of mutant IDH1 20-mer peptide and came with topical imiquimod. What these receptors recognize is not known. Sequenced material: PBMCs, taken from a glioma patient whose treatment included an IDH1 peptide vaccine. The receptors shown here come from a man younger than 30 with glioma.

The gene calls are TRBV9 and TRBJ1-3; D call uncertain. V was trimmed by 0 bases and J by 0 bases, leaving 16 bases between them. The germline CDR1 and CDR2 sequences are SGDLS and YYNGEE. The CDR3 spans 18 residues. As DNA, the CDR3 is TGTGCCAGCAGCGTAGATGGATCCTGGTTGGGCTCTGGAAACACCATATATTTT. It encodes CASSVDGSWLGSGNTIYF.

The chain is built from TRBV5-4 and TRBJ1-1, with D perhaps matching TRBD1 (5 bases). Trimming left V 1 base short and J 3 bases short, with 10 bases between. Germline V gene data show CDR1 as SGHNT and CDR2 as YYREEE (reference sequence). The CDR3 extends over 14 amino acids. The CDR3 here is CASSLLSGHTEAFF. The CDR3 coding sequence is TGTGCCAGCAGCTTGTTATCAGGGCACACTGAAGCTTTCTTT. Using reference TRBV5-4 and TRBJ1-1 for the parts outside the CDR3, the full variable domain is ETGVTQSPTHLIKTRGQQVTLRCSSQSGHNTVSWYQQALGQGPQFIFQYYREEENGRGNFPPRFSGLQFPNYSSELNVNALELDDSALYLCASSLLSGHTEAFFGQGTRLTVV.

The J gene is TRBJ1-6, the V gene TRBV27, with a weak D call TRBD1 (6 bases). The CDR3 is 15 residues long. Between the trimmed V and J ends, which lost 6 bases and 10 bases, there was a span of 19 bases. Per the germline V gene, CDR1 is MNHEY and CDR2 is SMNVEV (reference sequence). Here the CDR3 DNA reads TGTGCCAGCAGAGGGGGAGTATGGGCAAGGTCACCCCTCCACTTT. It encodes CASRGGVWARSPLHF.

The chain uses TRBV10-3 and TRBJ1-1, with D tentatively TRBD1 (5 bases). In germline, CDR1 is ENHRY, CDR2 SYGVKD. The CDR3 is 14 amino acids. V was cut by 3 bases and J by 1 base, with 9 bases left in between. CDR3 bases: TGTGCCATCAGTGATCAGCAGGGGAACACTGAAGCTTTCTTT. This codes for CAISDQQGNTEAFF.

This rearrangement joins TRBV4-2 to TRBJ1-3; no clear D gene. The germline V gene encodes CDR1 LGHNA and CDR2 YNFKEQ. This CDR3 contains 13 residues. V lost 3 bases and J 3 bases, leaving 6 bases between the germline ends. The CDR3 DNA reads as TGTGCCAGCAGCCAGGGGATTGGAAACACCATATATTTT. Protein product: CASSQGIGNTIYF.

This chain connects TRBV4-2 to TRBJ2-7; 10 bases map to TRBD1. CDR1 and CDR2 from the germline V gene are LGHNA and YNFKEQ. Losses at the gene ends were 1 base for V and 6 bases for J; bases not matched to a gene: 3. There are 14 residues in the CDR3. The CDR3 spells CASSQVGQGFEQYF. The CDR3 nucleotides read TGTGCCAGCAGCCAAGTGGGACAGGGGTTCGAGCAGTACTTC.

This clone was picked up a small number of times. The V call is TRBV6-1, the J call TRBJ2-2, with 10 bases fitting TRBD2. The CDR3 length is 16 residues. Trimming at V came to 4 bases and at J to 7 bases, leaving 9 bases not matched to a gene. Per germline, CDR1 MNHNS and CDR2 SASEGT. CDR3 nucleotide sequence: TGTGCCAGCAGTGTTAATAGCGGGGGGTTGGGCGGGGAGCTGTTTTTT. It is translated as CASSVNSGGLGGELFF.

This clone has just one count. The chain carries TRBV2 and TRBJ1-5; D is undetermined. The ends were cut back, 6 bases at V and 3 bases at J, with 18 bases in the middle. This CDR3 is built from 16 residues. The germline gives CDR1 SNHLY, CDR2 FYNNEI. The CDR3 nucleotides read TGTGCCAGCAGGGGTTTTTATTGGGAGAACAATCAGCCCCAGCATTTT. This sequence encodes CASRGFYWENNQPQHF.

Worth noting for this clone: Sequence at one end of the junction differs from germline and may be a read error. This chain joins TRBV2 and TRBJ1-5, with D perhaps TRBD1 (5 bases). Germline V gene sequence: CDR1 SNHLY, CDR2 FYNNEI. The CDR3 covers 13 residues. The CDR3 DNA follows: TGTGCCAGCCGTGAGGCGGGGGATCAGCCCCAGCATTTT. Translation: CASREAGDQPQHF.